This is a list of T cell receptor beta chains from one sample in a study of T cell repertoires in cytomegalovirus infection. TCRdb reprocessed the reads via MiXCR and lists one record per CDR3 protein. The sample includes some 940,000 distinct CDR3 sequences, around a third of them seen just once. No cognate antigen is known for these TCRs. Specimen: cultured CD8+ T cells from PBMCs, collected from culture after CMV antigen stimulation. The receptor set was obtained from a human donor in good health (CMV status not recorded). Some clones in this sample may be carry-over from other donors' samples. Both conserved end residues are part of each CDR3. Fields, in order: J gene, clone size, D gene, V gene, CDR3 DNA, CDR3 protein. D genes are given only for firm matches. Clone sizes are given selectively: once, few, many, or a class where the clone is expanded.

>TRBJ1-6|many|TRBD1|TRBV7-9
TGTGCCAGCAGCGCCCGGACAGGGGCCGATAATTCACCCCTCCACTTT
CASSARTGADNSPLHF
>TRBJ1-1|many|TRBD1|TRBV7-6
TGTGCCAGCAGCTTAGCGCCTGACAGGGTGACTGAAGCTTTCTTT
CASSLAPDRVTEAFF
>TRBJ2-1|many|NA|TRBV5-6
TGTGCCAGCAGCTTGGGACCCCCTGAGCAGTTCTTC
CASSLGPPEQFF
>TRBJ2-7|NA|NA|TRBV5-6
TGTGCCAGCAGCAAGCGCTACTACGAGCAGTACTTC
CASSKRYYEQYF
>TRBJ2-1|few|NA|TRBV7-6
TGTGCCAGCAGCTCCCAGGGGCGGGGGTTCTCCTACAATGAGCAGTTCTTC
CASSSQGRGFSYNEQFF
>TRBJ2-1|NA|NA|TRBV3-1
TGTGCCAGCAGCCAAGAGGGTGTAGCGGACTCCTACAATGAGCAGTTCTTC
CASSQEGVADSYNEQFF
>TRBJ2-3|once|NA|TRBV4-1
TGCGCCAGCAGCCCTAATCCCCGGGGCAGCACAGATACGCAGTATTTT
CASSPNPRGSTDTQYF
>TRBJ1-1|NA|NA|TRBV6-6
TGTGCCAGCAGTTACGGGCGCCCCACTGAAGCTTTCTTT
CASSYGRPTEAFF
>TRBJ1-5|NA|NA|TRBV6-5
TGTGCCAGCAGTTTTAGCTTTGGCAATCAGCCCCAGCATTTT
CASSFSFGNQPQHF
>TRBJ2-5|NA|NA|TRBV3-1
TGTGCCAGCAGCGCAACGGCGGAGACCCAGTACTTC
CASSATAETQYF
>TRBJ2-3|NA|NA|TRBV5-1
TGCGCCAGCAGCTTGGCCGTCAGGGACGTGGGAGATACGCAGTATTTT
CASSLAVRDVGDTQYF
>TRBJ1-1|few|NA|TRBV6-2/TRBV6-3
TGTGCCAGCAGTTACTCACTGGGTATGAACACTGAAGCTTTCTTT
CASSYSLGMNTEAFF
>TRBJ1-1|NA|TRBD1|TRBV12-3/TRBV12-4
TGTGCCAGCAGAACAGGGGGGAACGTAGCTTTCTTT
CASRTGGNVAFF
>TRBJ2-2|NA|NA|TRBV5-1
TGCGCCACCTCACAGGGAAGGAGGACCGGGGAGCAGTTTTTT
CATSQGRRTGEQFF
>TRBJ1-4|NA|NA|TRBV14
TGTGCCAGCAGCCCCAGAGGGGCGGGTGAAAAACTGTTTTTT
CASSPRGAGEKLFF
>TRBJ2-3|few|NA|TRBV20-1
TGCAGTGCTAGAGATGTAGGGGCAGATACGCAGTATTTT
CSARDVGADTQYF
>TRBJ1-6|NA|NA|TRBV27
TGTGCCAGCAGTTTAACACAGAGCTCCTATAATTCACCCCTCCACTTT
CASSLTQSSYNSPLHF
>TRBJ2-4|NA|NA|TRBV9
TGTGCCAGCAGCGAACAGGGTAGGGCCAAAAACATTCAGTACTTC
CASSEQGRAKNIQYF
>TRBJ2-1|NA|TRBD2|TRBV2
TGTGCCAGCAGCTCTTATAGCGGGGCGCCCTACAATGAGCAGTTCTTC
CASSSYSGAPYNEQFF
>TRBJ2-1|NA|TRBD1|TRBV19
TGTGCCAGTAGTATGACAGGGGTGGAGCAGTTCTTC
CASSMTGVEQFF
>TRBJ2-1|NA|NA|TRBV6-2/TRBV6-3
TGTGCCAGCAGTTACTCTCCCACTGTCTACAATGAGCAGTTCTTC
CASSYSPTVYNEQFF
>TRBJ2-3|NA|NA|TRBV6-6
TGTGCCAGCAGGTCGGGGGGCCGCACAGATACGCAGTATTTT
CASRSGGRTDTQYF